This T cell receptor beta chain was identified in a study of blood T cell repertoires in COVID-19. Background on the study: Nucleic acid was either cDNA or gDNA, and it came from T cells, B-cell-depleted T cells, or PBMCs.

The CDR3 is made up of 18 amino acids. From germline, CDR1 is LNHDA and CDR2 SQIVND (reference sequence). Losses at the gene ends were 5 bases for V and 4 bases for J; bases not matched to a gene: 11. Method: immunoSEQ multiplex PCR; TCRdb's copy keeps in-frame clones and lacks some. The data contain some 310,000 clones, about nine tenths of them singletons. The TCR originated in a woman in her twenties or thirties who had recovered from COVID-19. Source material: PBMCs or T cells enriched from blood (not recorded which). The genes are TRBV19 and TRBJ2-5; 15 bases map to TRBD2. This CDR3 is CASSPLGLAGGLRETQYF. CDR3 nucleotides: TGTGCCAGTAGTCCCTTGGGACTAGCGGGAGGTCTCCGAGAGACCCAGTACTTC.